The entry below gives a single T cell receptor (beta chain) sequence along with its context. This entry belongs to a study of blood T cell repertoires in COVID-19. Study-level information: Acute-phase and convalescent COVID-19 samples originated in the United States, Italy and Spain. Nucleic acid was either cDNA or gDNA, and it came from T cells, B-cell-depleted T cells, or PBMCs.

Per the original methods: Estimated nucleated cell counts came from reference gene primer amplification. TCRdb's table, derived via immunoSEQ multiplex PCR, lists solely in-frame clones and lacks some. V and J calls and clone size come straight from that table; D and trimming were deduced from the DNA. The data hold around 180,000 clones, with roughly 80% observed a single time. The CDR3 runs 13 residues. V was clipped by 2 bases and J by 6 bases; unmatched bases: 4. CDR1 MDHEN and CDR2 SYDVKM come from the germline V gene. Sequencing was performed on peripheral blood. The chain couples TRBV28 to TRBJ2-7, with 7 bases fitting TRBD1. The clonotype comes from a human donor in a cohort sampled during active COVID-19. CDR3 sequence reads: CASSLTDRAEQYF. The CDR3 nucleotides read TGTGCCAGCAGTTTAACTGACAGGGCCGAGCAGTACTTC. The variable domain in full, with the rest retrieved from reference TRBV28 and TRBJ2-7, is DVKVTQSSRYLVKRTGEKVFLECVQDMDHENMFWYRQDPGLGLRLIYFSYDVKMKEKGDIPEGYSVSREKKERFSLILESASTNQTSMYLCASSLTDRAEQYFGPGTRLTVT.